This T cell receptor (beta chain) was identified in a study of control samples from healthy donors and cancer patients. The table came from immunoSEQ multiplex PCR; TCRdb's copy has only in-frame clones and leaves some out. This sample has about 130,000 clones, with around 94% found just once. The length of the CDR3 is 14 residues. The germline V gene encodes CDR1 SGHVS and CDR2 FNYEAQ. J was trimmed by 2 bases and V by 5 bases; bases with no gene match: 4. V usage is TRBV7-6 and J usage is TRBJ2-3; 7 bases map to TRBD2. The TCR originated in a man in his sixties with colorectal cancer. The sample was PBMCs. In nucleotides, the CDR3 is TGTGCCAGCAGCCCCCGGGACTACACAGATACGCAGTATTTT. Amino acid sequence: CASSPRDYTDTQYF. The full variable domain, in which reference TRBV7-6 and TRBJ2-3 provide the parts outside the CDR3, is GAGVSQSPRYKVTKRGQDVALRCDPISGHVSLYWYRQALGQGPEFLTYFNYEAQQDKSGLPNDRFSAERPEGSISTLTIQRTEQRDSAMYRCASSPRDYTDTQYFGPGTRLTVL.